This TCR beta chain is from a study of control samples from healthy donors and cancer patients. Using immunoSEQ multiplex PCR, the repertoire was profiled, and TCRdb retains in-frame clones only, with some absent. The sample contains about 51,000 clones, roughly 80% of which appear only once. The source is a man aged 70-80 years in good health. Sequencing was performed on blood.

The CDR3 region is CASSPSGFGYNEQFF. CDR3 nucleotides: TGTGCCAGCAGCCCCTCCGGTTTCGGATACAATGAGCAGTTCTTC. The chain is built from TRBV9 and TRBJ2-1; D is uncertain. The CDR3 is 15 amino acids. Germline values: CDR1 SGDLS, CDR2 YYNGEE. V was shortened by 4 bases and J by 4 bases, with 15 bases between the two germline ends.